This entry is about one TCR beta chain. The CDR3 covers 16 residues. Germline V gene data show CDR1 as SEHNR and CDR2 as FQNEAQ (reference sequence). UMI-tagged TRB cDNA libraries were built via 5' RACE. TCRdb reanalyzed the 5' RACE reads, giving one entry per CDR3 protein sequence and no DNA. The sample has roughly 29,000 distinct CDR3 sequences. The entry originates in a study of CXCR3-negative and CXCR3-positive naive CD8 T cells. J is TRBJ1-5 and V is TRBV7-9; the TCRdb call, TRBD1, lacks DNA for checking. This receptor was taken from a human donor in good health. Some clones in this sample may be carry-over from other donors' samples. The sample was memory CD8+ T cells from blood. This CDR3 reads CASSPRQYNSNQPQHF.